A selection of T cell receptor beta chains follows, all from one sample in a study of T-cell memory formation after mild COVID-19. MiXCR, run by TCRdb on the 5' RACE reads, gives a single entry per CDR3 protein. The sample includes about 240,000 distinct CDR3 sequences, around 10% seen only once; the top ten take 20% to 25%. The sequencing sample was made of PBMCs or a T cell subset sorted from them (not recorded which). The origin of the receptors is a young man who had mild COVID-19 (a few samples of this study predate the infection). Cell type and time point are not known. The CDR3 runs from the conserved cysteine through the conserved F or W. D genes are given only for firm matches. For some rows the clone size is stated as once, few or many, or as a class when expanded; others skip it.

TRBJ1-2	TRBV7-9	NA	NA	TGTGCCAGCAGCTTAACTGTCGGTGGCTACACCTTC	CASSLTVGGYTF
TRBJ2-3	TRBV15	NA	NA	TGTGCCACCAGCGAGGAACGAACAGAGACTAGCACAGATACGCAGTATTTT	CATSEERTETSTDTQYF
TRBJ2-1	TRBV5-4	NA	once	TGTGCCAGCAGCCGGAGAGAGCAGGAGTTCTTC	CASSRREQEFF
TRBJ2-5	TRBV4-3	TRBD2	NA	TGCGCCAGCAGCCACTCGGCTAGCGGGGCGGCTGGGGGGACCCAGTACTTC	CASSHSASGAAGGTQYF
TRBJ1-5	TRBV5-5	TRBD1	few	TGTGCCAGCAGCAGATTAGACAGGGAGATCAATCAGCCCCAGCATTTT	CASSRLDREINQPQHF
TRBJ2-5	TRBV11-2	TRBD2	many	TGTGCCAGCAGCCATGGCCGGCGGGGGGGATCGGAGACCCAGTACTTC	CASSHGRRGGSETQYF
TRBJ1-4	TRBV7-4	NA	NA	TGTGCCAGCAGCTTATTGGCAGGGCGGGGAGTTAATGAAAAACTGTTTTTT	CASSLLAGRGVNEKLFF
TRBJ2-5	TRBV18	NA	many	TGTGCCAGCTCACCTGCCGTACAAGAGACCCAGTACTTC	CASSPAVQETQYF
TRBJ2-3	TRBV28	TRBD1	few	TGTGCCAGCAGTCCTGGGACAGGGAGGGGCACAGATACGCAGTATTTT	CASSPGTGRGTDTQYF
TRBJ2-7	TRBV11-2	TRBD2	few	TGTGCCAGCAGCTTAGATCTCCCTCCAGCGGGGAGCTCCTACGAGCAGTACTTC	CASSLDLPPAGSSYEQYF
TRBJ2-5	TRBV29-1	TRBD2	NA	TGCAGCGTCGCACTAGGCGGGGGTCAAGAGACCCAGTACTTC	CSVALGGGQETQYF
TRBJ2-1	TRBV7-2	NA	many	TGTGCCAGCAGCTTAGCGGGGCGGCTTACGCGGGATGAGCAGTTCTTC	CASSLAGRLTRDEQFF
TRBJ1-1	TRBV7-2	NA	few	TGTGCCAGCATCAAAGTGGGAGACACTGAAGCTTTCTTT	CASIKVGDTEAFF
TRBJ2-7	TRBV7-2	TRBD1	NA	TGTGCCAGCAGCTACCTGGGGACAGGGGTCTACGAGCAGTACTTC	CASSYLGTGVYEQYF
TRBJ2-3	TRBV6-5	NA	NA	TGTGCCAGCAGTTACTCACATAGCACAGATACGCAGTATTTT	CASSYSHSTDTQYF
TRBJ1-2	TRBV7-9	NA	few	TGTGCCAGCAGCTTAGGACGGCTAAGCTATGGCTACACCTTC	CASSLGRLSYGYTF
TRBJ1-6	TRBV7-2	TRBD1	few	TGTGCCAGCAGCTTACCGTTTGACAGGGGGCCCTCACCCCTCCACTTT	CASSLPFDRGPSPLHF
TRBJ1-2	TRBV18	NA	few	TGTGCCAGCTCACCAAGCAGGGGTTATGGCTACACCTTC	CASSPSRGYGYTF
TRBJ2-2	TRBV20-1	TRBD2	many	TGCAGTGCTAGGTCCTCGGGGAGGGTCGGTACCGGGGAGCTGTTTTTT	CSARSSGRVGTGELFF
TRBJ2-4	TRBV9	TRBD1	NA	TGTGCCAGCAGCGTAGGGTCAGGGGGCCTAGCCAAAAACATTCAGTACTTC	CASSVGSGGLAKNIQYF
TRBJ2-5	TRBV20-1	NA	many	TGCAGTGCCGGACCAGGGACCATCCAAGAGACCCAGTACTTC	CSAGPGTIQETQYF
TRBJ1-1	TRBV4-2	NA	many	TGTGCCAGCAGCCAAGGGTCCGGGGGTGCGACTGAAGCTTTCTTT	CASSQGSGGATEAFF
TRBJ1-1	TRBV20-1	TRBD1	few	TGCAGTGCTAGCGACAGGGAACTGAACACTGAAGCTTTCTTT	CSASDRELNTEAFF
TRBJ2-3	TRBV6-5	TRBD2	few	TGTGCCAGCAGTTCCCGAACTAGCGGGGGGTCAGATACGCAGTATTTT	CASSSRTSGGSDTQYF
TRBJ1-2	TRBV4-3	TRBD1	few	TGCGCCAGCAGCCCGACGGACAGGGACTATGGCTACACCTTC	CASSPTDRDYGYTF
TRBJ2-1	TRBV6-2/TRBV6-3	NA	few	TGTGCCAGCAGTTACGGGCAGGGGAGCGACAATGAGCAGTTCTTC	CASSYGQGSDNEQFF
TRBJ2-3	TRBV7-9	TRBD2	NA	TGTGCCAGCAGCCTTAGCGGGGAGGCGCAGTATTTT	CASSLSGEAQYF
TRBJ2-3	TRBV14	TRBD2	many	TGTGCCAGCAGCCAAGCCCCCCGGAGACTAGCGGGGGGCCGGAATACGCAGTATTTT	CASSQAPRRLAGGRNTQYF
TRBJ1-2	TRBV2	TRBD1	few	TGTGCCAGCAGTGGCGCAGGGGGGGTCTATGGCTACACCTTC	CASSGAGGVYGYTF
TRBJ2-7	TRBV12-3/TRBV12-4	NA	NA	TGTGCCAGCAGTGCGGCCTCCTACGAGCAGTACTTC	CASSAASYEQYF
TRBJ2-5	TRBV6-2/TRBV6-3	TRBD1	few	TGTGCCAGCCAGGACAGGCACCAAATGTCGGGGACCCAGTACTTC	CASQDRHQMSGTQYF
TRBJ2-3	TRBV9	NA	NA	TGTGCCAGCAGCGTAGAAGGGAAACGCACAGATACGCAGTATTTT	CASSVEGKRTDTQYF
TRBJ1-2	TRBV6-5	NA	many	TGTGCCAGCAGTTCCGACTCGCCCACGAGGGGCTACACCTTC	CASSSDSPTRGYTF
TRBJ2-4	TRBV5-1	TRBD1	NA	TGCGCCAGCAGTAAACAGGGGTCGATCGGAAACATTCAGTACTTC	CASSKQGSIGNIQYF
TRBJ2-6	TRBV20-1	TRBD2	few	TGCAGTGCTAGAGATTATCTCGCCGGGACTAGCGGTAACTCTGGGGCCAACGTCCTGACTTTC	CSARDYLAGTSGNSGANVLTF
TRBJ2-2	TRBV29-1	NA	NA	TGCAGCGTTGAACGGGACATGAACACCGGGGAGCTGTTTTTT	CSVERDMNTGELFF
TRBJ2-7	TRBV7-2	NA	few	TGTGCCAGCAGCTTAGAGGTAGGACCGGCCTACGAGCAGTACTTC	CASSLEVGPAYEQYF
TRBJ2-1	TRBV5-4	NA	NA	TGTGCCAGCAGCTTGGATATGCAGGGGACCTACAATGAGCAGTTCTTC	CASSLDMQGTYNEQFF
TRBJ2-3	TRBV9	NA	NA	TGTGCCAGCAGCACTAGGGGGGTCACAGATACGCAGTATTTT	CASSTRGVTDTQYF
TRBJ2-1	TRBV27	TRBD2	NA	TGTGCCAGCAGTTACCGGACTAGCGGGGGGTACAATGAGCAGTTCTTC	CASSYRTSGGYNEQFF
TRBJ2-7	TRBV7-6	NA	NA	TGTGCCAGCAGCTTGAATCAGGGGATTGGGTACGAGCAGTACTTC	CASSLNQGIGYEQYF
TRBJ2-5	TRBV27	NA	NA	TGTGCCAGCAGTACACAGGGCATGGAGACCCAGTACTTC	CASSTQGMETQYF
TRBJ1-6	TRBV4-1	TRBD1	few	TGCGCCAGCAGCCCCGGACAGGGAGTCAATAATTCACCCCTCCACTTT	CASSPGQGVNNSPLHF
TRBJ1-5	TRBV4-1	NA	NA	TGCGCCAGCAGCCTGACTAGCAATCAGCCCCAGCATTTT	CASSLTSNQPQHF
TRBJ2-7	TRBV2	NA	many	TGTGCCAGCCAACAGGACGGGGAAGTATACGAGCAGTACTTC	CASQQDGEVYEQYF
TRBJ2-2	TRBV12-3/TRBV12-4	TRBD1	few	TGTGCCAGCAGACCCCGGACAGGGGGCGTCGGGGAGCTGTTTTTT	CASRPRTGGVGELFF
TRBJ2-4	TRBV4-2	NA	NA	TGTGCCAGCAGCCAACTCGGGGGCGACGGCAAAAACATTCAGTACTTC	CASSQLGGDGKNIQYF
TRBJ2-1	TRBV7-2	NA	few	TGTGCCAGCAGCTCCGGCTCAGGGGCTTTCCTCTTCGGTGAGCAGTTCTTC	CASSSGSGAFLFGEQFF
TRBJ2-2	TRBV4-2	NA	NA	TGTGCCAGCAGCCAAACAGGAGAAGTCCCCACCGGGGAGCTGTTTTTT	CASSQTGEVPTGELFF
TRBJ2-3	TRBV7-3	NA	few	TGTGCCAGCAGTCTCGACGGGCTCACAGATACGCAGTATTTT	CASSLDGLTDTQYF
TRBJ1-5	TRBV12-3/TRBV12-4	TRBD1	few	TGTGCCAGCAGCCGAGGGACAGGGGCAAATCAGCCCCAGCATTTT	CASSRGTGANQPQHF
TRBJ2-7	TRBV5-1	TRBD1	few	TGCGCCAGCAGCTTACAGGGGGGTATCTACGAGCAGTACTTC	CASSLQGGIYEQYF
TRBJ1-2	TRBV7-9	NA	NA	TGTGCCAGCAGCCAAGACAGTGCCTTTAACTATGGCTACACCTTC	CASSQDSAFNYGYTF
TRBJ2-6	TRBV5-4	NA	NA	TGTGCCAGCAGCGAGGGGTTCTCTGGGGCCAACGTCCTGACTTTC	CASSEGFSGANVLTF
TRBJ1-2	TRBV11-2	NA	NA	TGTGCCAGCAGCTTAATGCGGACAGCTAACTATGGCTACACCTTC	CASSLMRTANYGYTF
TRBJ2-2	TRBV6-1	TRBD2	many	TGTGCCAGCAGTGAACTAGCGGGGGGGCCCGGGGAGCTGTTTTTT	CASSELAGGPGELFF
TRBJ2-1	TRBV20-1	TRBD2	many	TGCAGTGCAGCGGGGGGCTACAATGAGCAGTTCTTC	CSAAGGYNEQFF
TRBJ1-2	TRBV5-6	NA	NA	TGTGCCAGCAGCTCAACCGGGACGTCTAACTATGGCTACACCTTC	CASSSTGTSNYGYTF
TRBJ1-2	TRBV25-1	NA	few	TGTGCAAGCGGTCTGGGCTACACCTTC	CASGLGYTF